Listed below are T cell receptor beta chains from one sample, sequenced in a study of CXCR3-negative and CXCR3-positive naive CD8 T cells. TCRdb reprocessed the 5' RACE reads and reports one entry per CDR3 protein, with no DNA. The sample totals around 8,000 distinct CDR3 sequences; its top ten clones hold less than 2%. Sequencing input: naive CXCR3- CD8+ T cells from blood. The receptors originated from a human donor in good health. Some clones in this sample may be carry-over from other donors' samples. CDR3s include the opening cysteine and the closing phenylalanine or tryptophan. Not all rows give a size; the values are once, few, many and, for expanded clones, a class.

abundance	v_gene	j_gene	CDR3aa
-	TRBV29-1	TRBJ2-7	CSVEDRENYEQYF
-	TRBV6-6	TRBJ2-1	CASSFVFDEQFF
-	TRBV2	TRBJ2-1	CASSEVRGSYNEQFF
-	TRBV7-6	TRBJ1-3	CASSLAPGAPENTIYF
-	TRBV3-1	TRBJ2-7	CASSQAPTTEPWLEQYF
-	TRBV7-2	TRBJ2-7	CASSFSYEQYF
-	TRBV27	TRBJ1-2	CAARGANGYTF
medium-sized	TRBV29-1	TRBJ2-1	CSVGAPQRVGNEQFF
-	TRBV2	TRBJ2-3	CASSGGGSSTDTQYF
-	TRBV12-3/TRBV12-4	TRBJ1-2	CASTESPGTGRHFGYTF
-	TRBV27	TRBJ1-5	CASSLSWGQPQHF
medium-sized	TRBV2	TRBJ2-7	CASSEREGIYEQYF
-	TRBV29-1	TRBJ1-2	CSVGDREANYGYTF
medium-sized	TRBV5-1	TRBJ1-1	CASSSTGDTEAFF
-	TRBV29-1	TRBJ2-7	CSVETVSYEQYF
-	TRBV4-1	TRBJ1-4	CASSQAGELEKLFF
-	TRBV23-1	TRBJ2-5	CASSHKAGGYETQYF
-	TRBV28	TRBJ1-5	CASSLRQGSQPQHF
-	TRBV12-3/TRBV12-4	TRBJ1-4	CASRGRGNEKLFF
medium-sized	TRBV23-1	TRBJ2-7	CADQLAPSRRVSSISYEQYF
-	TRBV3-1	TRBJ2-1	CASSQDRLAGDGNEQFF
-	TRBV5-1	TRBJ2-1	CASSDYSYNEQFF
-	TRBV4-3	TRBJ1-3	CASSQATGSGNTIYF
medium-sized	TRBV7-8	TRBJ2-3	CASSLVGGNTDTQYF
medium-sized	TRBV5-1	TRBJ2-5	CASSLDRGHQETQYF
-	TRBV29-1	TRBJ2-1	CSVVPDQDNEQFF
-	TRBV29-1	TRBJ2-1	CSVEEADYNEQFF
medium-sized	TRBV29-1	TRBJ2-7	CSVGDANEQYF
-	TRBV3-1	TRBJ2-1	CASSHLGTSTGEQFF
-	TRBV28	TRBJ1-1	CASSATGFNTEAFF
medium-sized	TRBV2	TRBJ2-3	CASSGTSGTEDTQYF
medium-sized	TRBV7-9	TRBJ1-2	CASSPERGYGYTF
-	TRBV7-8	TRBJ1-1	CASSFGILNTEAFF
medium-sized	TRBV29-1	TRBJ2-3	CSAGLRPFGPDTQYF
-	TRBV29-1	TRBJ2-1	CSVEVRGRSNEQFF
medium-sized	TRBV19	TRBJ2-7	CASSTAGTPYEQYF
medium-sized	TRBV3-1	TRBJ2-2	CASSQDRARSFSVTGELFF
-	TRBV29-1	TRBJ2-7	CSYGDISYEQYF
medium-sized	TRBV5-1	TRBJ2-7	CASSVGTGDHEQYF
-	TRBV2	TRBJ2-7	CASYLRKDREYYEQYF
medium-sized	TRBV28	TRBJ2-7	CASSFLTGSGNEQYF
-	TRBV9	TRBJ2-7	CASSPGQGNEQYF
-	TRBV29-1	TRBJ2-7	CSVDTGSEQYF
-	TRBV6-1	TRBJ2-3	CASRDRGASALRGTDTQYF
medium-sized	TRBV13	TRBJ2-7	CASSLGWDTLYEQYF
-	TRBV5-1	TRBJ2-1	CASRAGEGGSSYNEQFF
-	TRBV7-9	TRBJ2-7	CASSLDRAGEQYF
-	TRBV29-1	TRBJ2-1	CSAAGLAGHNEQFF